The following is a T cell receptor beta chain sequence with its context. Primers included in the PCR were 60 Vbeta and 13 Jbeta primers. Method: immunoSEQ multiplex PCR; TCRdb's copy keeps in-frame clones and lacks some. The sample records 80,000 to 100,000 clones, around 70% being singletons. These data come from a study of cytomegalovirus exposure and HLA in healthy donors. The CDR3 spans 15 residues. Germline V gene sequence: CDR1 SNHLY, CDR2 FYNNEI. Trimming took off 6 bases at V and 1 base at J, with 12 bases between the two ends. The sample comprised PBMCs. This clonotype was obtained from a man younger than 45 in good health and CMV-seropositive. The V gene is TRBV2, the J gene TRBJ2-2; a weak D match, TRBD2 (6 bases). In DNA form, the CDR3 reads TGTGCCAGCAGGTTCGGGACTCAGAACACCGGGGAGCTGTTTTTT. It yields the protein CASRFGTQNTGELFF.